The 25 T cell receptor beta chains listed next were all sequenced from one sample in a study of early T cells in non-severe SARS-CoV-2 infection. From the 5' RACE reads, TCRdb called clonotypes with MiXCR, one entry per CDR3 protein. The sample lists 90,000 or so distinct CDR3 sequences, more than 12% occurring once. The sequencing sample was made of whole blood. Receptor source: an adult who was a healthcare worker with PCR-confirmed SARS-CoV-2 infection or an uninfected control (not recorded which).

This clonotype occurred a few times. J is TRBJ1-2 and V is TRBV7-2; no clear D gene. V lost 5 bases and J 2 bases, leaving 9 bases between the germline ends. CDR3 length equals 13 residues. CDR1 is SGHTA and CDR2 is FQGNSA in the germline V gene. CDR3 DNA sequence: TGTGCCAGCAGCGCAGGTTCCAACTATGGCTACACCTTC. Translated, it gives CASSAGSNYGYTF.

The chain joins TRBV5-1 to TRBJ2-7, with TRBD1 matching over 7 bases. The J segment lost 3 bases and the V segment lost 4 bases, leaving 7 bases of the junction unmatched. Germline CDR1 SGHRS, CDR2 YFSETQ. The CDR3 totals 14 residues. CDR3 coding DNA: TGCGCCAGCAGCGTGACCGGGACAGACTACGAGCAGTACTTC. This encodes CASSVTGTDYEQYF.

This clonotype was seen only a few times. V usage is TRBV7-9 and J usage is TRBJ2-5; D unclear. Trimming took 6 bases from V and 7 from J, leaving 15 bases between them. This CDR3 contains 13 residues. CDR1 is SEHNR and CDR2 is FQNEAQ in the germline V gene (reference sequence). Here the CDR3 reads CASSSVSVGTQYF. In nucleotides, the CDR3 is TGTGCCAGCAGTTCGGTCTCAGTAGGGACCCAGTACTTC. The whole variable domain, filled in from reference TRBV7-9 and TRBJ2-5, reads DTGVSQNPRHKITKRGQNVTFRCDPISEHNRLYWYRQTLGQGPEFLTYFQNEAQLEKSRLLSDRFSAERPKGSFSTLEIQRTEQGDSAMYLCASSSVSVGTQYFGPGTRLLVL.

Written as DNA, the CDR3 is TGTGCCAGCACCAACCAATTCGCTGAAGCTTTCTTT. This codes for CASTNQFAEAFF. The genes are TRBV28 and TRBJ1-1; D is unclear. CDR3 length equals 12 residues. The V gene lost 7 bases and the J gene lost 6 bases, with 12 bases spanning the gap. Germline assignment: CDR1 MDHEN and CDR2 SYDVKM.

There are a few counts of this clonotype. V usage is TRBV12-3 or TRBV12-4 and J usage is TRBJ2-1, with D unclear. The length of the CDR3 is 11 residues. The V gene lost 3 bases and the J gene lost 9 bases, with 6 bases spanning the gap. Written as DNA, the CDR3 is TGTGCCAGCAGTTTCGAAAGTGAGCAGTTCTTC. It encodes CASSFESEQFF.

This chain uses TRBV30 with TRBJ2-3, with D tentatively TRBD1 (5 bases). CDR3 length: 11 residues. The ends were cut back, 3 bases at V and 13 bases at J, with 14 bases in the middle. CDR1 is GTSNPN and CDR2 is SVGIG in the germline V gene (reference sequence). CDR3 DNA: TGTGCCTGGAGCCTCGGTAAAGGGGAGTATTTT. Amino acids: CAWSLGKGEYF.

This clonotype has only a few counts. V is TRBV5-1 and J is TRBJ2-5; 7 bases line up with TRBD2. After removal of 0 bases from V and 2 bases from J, the junction contained 1 base not matched to a gene. The CDR3 runs 14 residues. The V gene's germline CDR1 is SGHRS and CDR2 YFSETQ. CDR3 DNA: TGCGCCAGCAGCTTGGGGACTAGACAAGAGACCCAGTACTTC. It is translated as CASSLGTRQETQYF.

CDR3 sequence (DNA): TGCAGTGCTAGAGGGGAACTAGCGGGGTACAATGAGCAGTTCTTC. Translating it yields CSARGELAGYNEQFF. The chain links TRBV20-1 to TRBJ2-1; 10 positions agree with TRBD2. The CDR3 consists of 15 residues. V lost 1 base to trimming and J lost 4 bases; unmatched junction nucleotides: 4. Germline CDR1 is DFQATT and CDR2 is SNEGSKA (reference sequence).

This clonotype was seen repeatedly, ten times or more. The V and J genes are TRBV24-1 and TRBJ2-1; D is ambiguous. The CDR3 length is 17 residues. Trimming pared 5 bases from V and 0 bases from J, leaving 16 bases between. Germline loops: CDR1 KGHDR, CDR2 SFDVKD. The CDR3 nucleotides read TGTGCCACCAGTGCCCCCTTTCGCCATGGCTCCTACAATGAGCAGTTCTTC. As protein: CATSAPFRHGSYNEQFF.

The CDR3: CASSVYTSSSGANVLTF. As DNA, the CDR3 is TGTGCCAGCAGCGTATACACCTCTAGCTCTGGGGCCAACGTCCTGACTTTC. The genes are TRBV9 and TRBJ2-6; no definite D call. The CDR3 contains 17 residues. Trimming removed 1 base at V and 0 bases at J, with 11 bases between. Germline V gives CDR1 SGDLS, CDR2 YYNGEE. Combining the CDR3 with reference TRBV9 and TRBJ2-6 gives the whole variable domain DSGVTQTPKHLITATGQRVTLRCSPRSGDLSVYWYQQSLDQGLQFLIQYYNGEERAKGNILERFSAQQFPDLHSELNLSSLELGDSALYFCASSVYTSSSGANVLTFGAGSRLTVL.

The chain is built from TRBV4-3 and TRBJ1-4; D possibly corresponds to TRBD1 (5 bases). The germline V gene encodes CDR1 LGHNA and CDR2 YSLEER. The CDR3 loop spans 15 amino acids. Between the trimmed V and J ends, which lost 0 bases and 8 bases, there was a span of 13 bases. CDR3 protein: CASSQDQLRGEKLFF. The CDR3 nucleotides read TGCGCCAGCAGCCAAGATCAGCTTCGGGGGGAAAAACTGTTTTTT.

This clonotype appeared a few times. The chain carries TRBV28 and TRBJ2-5; no firm D call. V was pared by 8 bases and J by 2 bases, with 0 bases between. Germline lookup yields CDR1 MDHEN and CDR2 SYDVKM. The CDR3 length is 9 residues. This chain's CDR3 is CASQETQYF. In nucleotides, the CDR3 is TGTGCCAGCCAAGAGACCCAGTACTTC. Combining the CDR3 with reference TRBV28 and TRBJ2-5 gives the whole variable domain DVKVTQSSRYLVKRTGEKVFLECVQDMDHENMFWYRQDPGLGLRLIYFSYDVKMKEKGDIPEGYSVSREKKERFSLILESASTNQTSMYLCASQETQYFGPGTRLLVL.

Many counts were recorded for this clonotype. The chain uses TRBV6-5 and TRBJ2-7, with 9 bases aligning to TRBD1. After removal of 1 base from V and 2 bases from J, the junction contained 0 bases not matched to a gene. Germline assignment: CDR1 MNHEY and CDR2 SVGAGI. The CDR3 is 14 residues long. CDR3 DNA sequence: TGTGCCAGCAGTTACTGGGACAGGGCCTACGAGCAGTACTTC. This codes for CASSYWDRAYEQYF.

This clonotype occurred a few times. J is TRBJ2-1 and V is TRBV7-9; TRBD2 aligns across 11 bases. The CDR3 spans 12 residues. The germline CDR1 and CDR2 sequences are SEHNR and FQNEAQ (reference sequence). V lost 9 bases to trimming and J lost 7 bases; unmatched junction nucleotides: 2. For the CDR3, the DNA is TGTGCCAGTAGCGGGAGGGGAAATGAGCAGTTCTTC. Protein product: CASSGRGNEQFF.

V usage is TRBV28 and J usage is TRBJ1-1; the match to TRBD1 covers 8 bases. The CDR3 has 15 amino acids. Per the germline V gene, CDR1 is MDHEN and CDR2 is SYDVKM. J gave up 5 bases and V 3 bases, and 8 bases lay outside the gene matches. CDR3 nucleotides: TGTGCCAGCAGTTTCTCCCGACAGGGGTGGACTGAAGCTTTCTTT. Translating gives CASSFSRQGWTEAFF.

In its sample, this clonotype was seen many times. The chain couples TRBV6-1 to TRBJ2-5; no definite D call. The CDR3 extends over 12 amino acids. Germline V CDR1 and CDR2: MNHNS, SASEGT. Trimming left V 1 base short and J 3 bases short, with 3 bases between. The CDR3 is CASSEGEETQYF. The CDR3 DNA reads TGTGCCAGCAGTGAAGGGGAAGAGACCCAGTACTTC.

This clonotype was counted only a few times. J is TRBJ2-3 and V is TRBV11-2; D might be TRBD2 (5 bases). Germline V gene lookup returns CDR1 SGHAT and CDR2 FQNNGV. The CDR3 length is 15 residues. The V and J ends lost 3 bases and 10 bases respectively, with 20 bases between them. The DNA of the CDR3 is TGTGCCAGCAGCTTCGAGGGCTCCGACCTGGCGCCGCAGTATTTT. Protein product: CASSFEGSDLAPQYF. Filled out from reference TRBV11-2 and TRBJ2-3, the complete variable domain reads EAGVAQSPRYKIIEKRQSVAFWCNPISGHATLYWYQQILGQGPKLLIQFQNNGVVDDSQLPKDRFSAERLKGVDSTLKIQPAKLEDSAVYLCASSFEGSDLAPQYFGPGTRLTVL.

The chain uses TRBV28 and TRBJ2-4; a possible D gene is TRBD1 (5 bases). V was clipped by 6 bases and J by 8 bases, with 8 bases between them. In germline, CDR1 is MDHEN, CDR2 SYDVKM. The CDR3 is 11 amino acids. Here the CDR3 reads CASSQGDIQYF. CDR3 nucleotides: TGTGCCAGCAGCCAGGGCGACATTCAGTACTTC.

The sample holds a few counts of this clonotype. The chain carries TRBV7-9 and TRBJ2-1, with D perhaps TRBD2 (5 bases). Germline CDR1 is SEHNR and CDR2 is FQNEAQ (reference sequence). Trimming removed 5 bases from V and 6 bases from J, with 11 bases in between. This CDR3 region has 13 residues. Here the CDR3 reads CASSLFGVNEQFF. CDR3 bases: TGTGCCAGCAGCCTTTTCGGGGTCAATGAGCAGTTCTTC. Full variable domain (remainder filled in from reference TRBV7-9 and TRBJ2-1): DTGVSQNPRHKITKRGQNVTFRCDPISEHNRLYWYRQTLGQGPEFLTYFQNEAQLEKSRLLSDRFSAERPKGSFSTLEIQRTEQGDSAMYLCASSLFGVNEQFFGPGTRLTVL.

There are many counts of this clonotype. V gene TRBV12-3 or TRBV12-4 combines with J gene TRBJ1-2, with 9 bases fitting TRBD1. This CDR3 comprises 14 residues. With V trimmed by 3 bases and J by 4 bases, 3 bases remained unmatched. Written as DNA, the CDR3 is TGTGCCAGCAGTTTGGGGGGACAGGGCTATGGCTACACCTTC. This gives the protein CASSLGGQGYGYTF.

A remark on this clonotype: With a much larger clone just one base away, this may be a read error. The CDR3 DNA sequence: TGTGTCAGCAGTCCAGCCCCTAGCTTCAATGAGCAGTTCTTC. Residues: CVSSPAPSFNEQFF. The chain recombines TRBV7-8 with TRBJ2-1, with a possible D match to TRBD2 (5 bases). The CDR3 spans 14 residues. Germline loops: CDR1 SGHVS, CDR2 FQNEAQ.

This clonotype appeared a few times. The chain couples TRBV7-9 to TRBJ2-7; maybe TRBD2 (6 bases). The germline V gene has CDR1 SEHNR and CDR2 FQNEAQ (reference sequence). The CDR3 is 13 residues long. The ends were cut back, 5 bases at V and 4 bases at J, with 12 bases in the middle. CDR3 DNA: TGTGCCAGCAGCGGAATCGGGGGTTACGAGCAGTACTTC. Translated, it gives CASSGIGGYEQYF.

This clonotype was observed a few times. The chain employs TRBV7-3 and TRBJ2-1; 8 nucleotides align to TRBD1. The V and J ends lost 3 bases and 5 bases, in that order; junction bases with no gene match: 3. The germline V gene has CDR1 SGHTA and CDR2 FQGTGA. There are 14 residues in the CDR3. This chain's CDR3 is CASSFGTGNNEQFF. For the CDR3, the DNA is TGTGCCAGCAGCTTCGGGACAGGCAACAATGAGCAGTTCTTC.

This clonotype appeared many times. The chain has TRBV12-3 or TRBV12-4 and TRBJ1-6; maybe TRBD1 (6 bases). The CDR3 sequence is 15 residues long. V gave up 6 bases and J gave up 10 bases, with 19 bases separating them. CDR3 sequence reads: CASSKSHREESPLHF. The DNA of the CDR3 is TGTGCCAGCAGCAAGTCCCACAGGGAGGAATCACCCCTCCACTTT.

The chain is built from TRBV6-6 and TRBJ2-4, with D perhaps given as TRBD1 or TRBD2 (6 bases each). The CDR3 covers 15 residues. From germline, CDR1 is MNHNY and CDR2 SVGAGI (reference sequence). Trimming shortened V by 2 bases and J by 8 bases, and 16 bases separated the two germline ends. CDR3 nucleotide sequence: TGTGCCAGCAGTTACCCCCGGGGGCCGAGGGACATTCAGTACTTC. It is translated as CASSYPRGPRDIQYF.